These T cell receptor beta chains were read from a single sample in a study of vaccination and CD4 T cells after COVID-19. TCRdb called the PCR reads again in MiXCR, with one record for every CDR3 protein. The data contain about 21,000 distinct CDR3 sequences, roughly three fifths of them singletons. Their antigens are not known. The sequencing sample was made of CD4+ T cells from blood, cultured in vitro. Source of these receptors: a human donor who had recovered from COVID-19. CDR3s include the opening cysteine and the closing phenylalanine or tryptophan. A D gene is named only where the DNA matches it firmly. Clone size, where shown, is once, few, many, or a class for clones that have expanded.

>TRBV6-1|few|.|TRBJ2-7
CASHPRRGTAQYF
TGTGCCTCTCATCCTAGGAGGGGGACGGCTCAGTACTTC
>TRBV20-1|.|.|TRBJ2-3
CSARDWGSDTQYF
TGCAGTGCTAGAGATTGGGGATCGGATACGCAGTATTTT
>TRBV19|.|TRBD1|TRBJ2-7
CASRGTGSSYEQYF
TGTGCCAGTAGAGGGACAGGGAGCTCCTACGAGCAGTACTTC
>TRBV30|.|TRBD1|TRBJ1-5
CAWSRTGKIRQPQHF
TGTGCCTGGAGTCGGACAGGGAAGATCAGACAGCCCCAGCATTTT
>TRBV28|few|.|TRBJ1-5
CASRALRGASQPQHF
TGTGCCAGCAGAGCTTTGCGGGGGGCGAGCCAGCCCCAGCATTTT
>TRBV18|.|.|TRBJ2-5
CASSPRSEGAGETQYF
TGTGCCAGCTCCCCACGATCCGAGGGCGCCGGGGAGACCCAGTACTTC
>TRBV7-9|.|TRBD2|TRBJ2-1
CASSLSGRGGDNEQFF
TGTGCCAGCAGCTTGAGCGGGAGAGGGGGGGACAATGAGCAGTTCTTC
>TRBV19|.|.|TRBJ1-1
CASSIEAVDTEAFF
TGTGCCAGTAGTATAGAGGCTGTCGACACTGAAGCTTTCTTT
>TRBV10-3|.|.|TRBJ2-5
CASSSTVGGETQYF
TGTGCCAGCAGTTCCACAGTGGGGGGAGAGACCCAGTACTTC
>TRBV6-2/TRBV6-3|.|.|TRBJ1-3
CASSYNKPGNTIYF
TGTGCCAGCAGTTACAATAAGCCTGGAAACACCATATATTTT
>TRBV28|.|.|TRBJ1-1
CASSLVWEGGAGNTEAFF
TGTGCCAGCAGTTTAGTCTGGGAGGGGGGCGCCGGGAACACTGAAGCTTTCTTT
>TRBV11-3|.|.|TRBJ2-2
CASSRTPNTGELFF
TGTGCCAGCAGTCGGACACCTAACACCGGGGAGCTGTTTTTT
>TRBV7-2|once|.|TRBJ1-2
CASSLRGANYGYTF
TGTGCCAGCAGCCTCCGAGGGGCTAACTATGGCTACACCTTC
>TRBV27|few|.|TRBJ1-5
CASKGEGYSNQPQHF
TGTGCCAGCAAGGGGGAGGGTTATAGCAATCAGCCCCAGCATTTT
>TRBV11-2|.|.|TRBJ1-6
CASSSEGRYNSPLHF
TGTGCCAGCAGCTCCGAGGGACGGTATAATTCACCCCTCCACTTT
>TRBV27|.|.|TRBJ2-7
CASTWGEGRTYEQYF
TGTGCCAGCACCTGGGGCGAGGGAAGGACTTACGAGCAGTACTTC
>TRBV28|.|.|TRBJ2-7
CASSLWGFSDLYEQYF
TGTGCCAGCAGTTTATGGGGTTTCAGCGATTTGTACGAGCAGTACTTC
>TRBV5-1|.|TRBD1|TRBJ1-6
CASSALEGASLNSPLHF
TGCGCCAGCAGCGCCCTGGAGGGGGCTTCCTTGAATTCACCCCTCCACTTT
>TRBV10-3|.|.|TRBJ2-1
CAISAIAQSSYNEQFF
TGTGCCATCAGTGCGATAGCGCAGAGCTCCTACAATGAGCAGTTCTTC
>TRBV6-1|.|TRBD1|TRBJ2-7
CASSQGAYEQYF
TGTGCCAGCAGTCAGGGGGCCTACGAGCAGTACTTC
>TRBV5-4|.|.|TRBJ2-3
CASSRSVGTDTQYF
TGTGCCAGCAGCCGGTCTGTCGGCACAGATACGCAGTATTTT
>TRBV7-9|.|TRBD1|TRBJ2-5
CASSLWGQGGRETQYF
TGTGCCAGCAGCTTATGGGGACAGGGAGGCCGGGAGACCCAGTACTTC
>TRBV7-8|.|TRBD2|TRBJ2-5
CASSSTKRGLQETQYF
TGTGCCAGCAGCTCCACCAAGCGGGGACTACAAGAGACCCAGTACTTC
>TRBV7-2|few|TRBD2|TRBJ2-1
CASSLAERNGLAGGRYNEQFF
TGTGCCAGCAGCTTAGCTGAACGAAATGGACTAGCGGGGGGGCGGTACAATGAGCAGTTCTTC
>TRBV24-1|.|TRBD1|TRBJ2-5
CATSARDRGQETQYF
TGTGCCACCAGTGCCCGGGACAGGGGGCAAGAGACCCAGTACTTC
>TRBV30|.|.|TRBJ1-1
CAWSVGAEAFF
TGTGCCTGGAGTGTCGGGGCTGAAGCTTTCTTT
>TRBV5-4|few|.|TRBJ1-5
CASSLDGSLSNQPQHF
TGTGCCAGCAGCTTGGATGGGTCCCTTAGCAATCAGCCCCAGCATTTT
>TRBV6-2/TRBV6-3|few|TRBD2|TRBJ2-1
CASSSPRLSGRDYNEQFF
TGTGCCAGCAGTTCCCCACGCCTTAGCGGGAGGGACTACAATGAGCAGTTCTTC
>TRBV4-1|.|TRBD1|TRBJ1-6
CASSPGQGAQYSPLHF
TGCGCCAGCAGCCCGGGACAGGGGGCGCAGTATTCACCCCTCCACTTT
>TRBV5-1|.|.|TRBJ1-6
CASSPADTGTSYNSPLHF
TGCGCCAGCAGTCCTGCTGACACGGGCACCTCCTATAATTCACCCCTCCACTTT
>TRBV20-1|few|TRBD1|TRBJ2-1
CSARELWTGNEQFF
TGCAGTGCTAGAGAGTTGTGGACAGGCAATGAGCAGTTCTTC
>TRBV30|.|.|TRBJ1-3
CAWSVGAGASGNTIYF
TGTGCCTGGAGTGTAGGTGCGGGGGCCTCTGGAAACACCATATATTTT
>TRBV15|.|.|TRBJ2-3
CATSSRRALTDTQYF
TGTGCCACCAGCAGTAGGCGGGCCCTCACAGATACGCAGTATTTT
>TRBV6-5|.|.|TRBJ1-2
CASSYSAGGSYGYTF
TGTGCCAGCAGTTACTCCGCAGGAGGGAGCTATGGCTACACCTTC
>TRBV27|few|.|TRBJ2-2
CASSLVMRQDTGELFF
TGTGCCAGCAGTTTAGTAATGAGACAGGACACCGGGGAGCTGTTTTTT
>TRBV15|few|TRBD1|TRBJ2-3
CATSRPGTGADTQYF
TGTGCCACCAGCAGACCCGGGACAGGGGCAGATACGCAGTATTTT
>TRBV7-2|.|TRBD2|TRBJ2-3
CASSLSLGTSIHTQYF
TGTGCCAGCAGCCTCAGCCTCGGGACTAGCATTCATACGCAGTATTTT
>TRBV27|.|.|TRBJ2-7
CASSLSGSYEQYF
TGTGCCAGCAGTTTATCGGGGTCCTACGAGCAGTACTTC
>TRBV19|few|.|TRBJ1-2
CASSMWGAYSGYTF
TGTGCCAGTAGTATGTGGGGGGCCTATTCCGGCTACACCTTC
>TRBV10-1|few|TRBD2|TRBJ2-3
CASSEAGGPTDTQYF
TGCGCCAGCAGTGAGGCGGGAGGGCCCACAGATACGCAGTATTTT
>TRBV12-3/TRBV12-4|.|.|TRBJ1-6
CASSPGFSPLHF
TGTGCCAGCAGTCCAGGGTTTTCACCCCTCCACTTT
>TRBV20-1|.|TRBD1|TRBJ1-4
CSARDWGQGNEKLFF
TGCAGTGCTAGAGATTGGGGACAGGGTAATGAAAAACTGTTTTTT
>TRBV6-1|few|.|TRBJ1-5
CASIREGPNQPQHF
TGTGCCAGCATCCGAGAGGGCCCTAATCAGCCCCAGCATTTT
>TRBV19|few|TRBD2|TRBJ2-3
CASTEGLAGVTQYF
TGTGCCAGTACCGAGGGGCTAGCGGGGGTCACGCAGTATTTT